This T cell receptor (beta chain) comes out of a study of blood T cell repertoires in COVID-19. Study summary: The origin of the acute and convalescent COVID-19 samples was the United States, Italy and Spain.

The CDR3 length is 14 residues. CDR1 LGHDT and CDR2 YNNKEL come from the germline V gene (reference sequence). V dropped 4 bases and J dropped 2; count of bases not matched to a gene: 5. TCRdb keeps only in-frame clones here, not all; method: immunoSEQ multiplex PCR. The sample has 200,000 to 250,000 clones, roughly 89% seen once; the top ten hold more than 3.5%. The chain combines TRBV3-1 (or the pseudogene TRBV3-2) with TRBJ2-7, with 7 bases that match TRBD1. This receptor was obtained from a middle-aged woman with acute COVID-19. Sample: PBMCs or T cells enriched from blood (not recorded which). The CDR3 DNA follows: TGTGCCAGCAGCCTTAAAACAGGGGCCTACGAGCAGTACTTC. Translating it yields CASSLKTGAYEQYF.